This record covers a single T cell receptor (beta chain). Its matching antigen is unknown. The PCR was carried out with 60 Vbeta primers and 13 Jbeta primers. Measured with immunoSEQ multiplex PCR; TCRdb has only the in-frame clones, and not every one. The sample yields 99,000 or so clones, around 70% seen once. This specimen belongs to a study of cytomegalovirus exposure and HLA in healthy donors. Findings and limits, study-wide: HLA alleles showed associations with about 17,000 TCR beta sequences in a later analysis, at a 0.05 false discovery rate.

CDR1 is LNHDA and CDR2 is SQIVND in the germline V gene (reference sequence). The CDR3 extends over 17 amino acids. V lost 5 bases, J lost 2 bases, and 14 bases stayed unmatched. This TCR was sampled from a man between 40 and 49 years old in good health and CMV-seronegative. The chain couples TRBV19 to TRBJ1-1; 7 positions match TRBD1. The source material was PBMCs. The CDR3 coding sequence is TGTGCCAGTAGTTCCCGGACAGGAGGGGGCCTAAACACTGAAGCTTTCTTT. As protein: CASSSRTGGGLNTEAFF.